The sequence of this TCR beta chain was determined in a study of shared clonotypes between healthy human individuals. The wider study: Researchers drew samples from two women and a few men aged 18 to 49. The study, taken as a whole, reports: Sequencing depth was expected to affect clonotype sharing among donors. Owing to a small donor count, the genetic and exposure-history diversity represented was limited.

Positively selected for CCR7, the CD45RO-negative cells used as naive CD8 cells excluded terminally differentiated effector memory CD45RA+ cells. The donors were adults (healthy and HIV-negative) with no recent acute infections or vaccinations. In the case of this clone: Its specificity is unknown. Other DNA sequences in this sample translate to the same CDR3.

The V and J ends lost 7 bases and 4 bases, in that order; junction bases with no gene match: 2. Germline assignment: CDR1 SQVTM and CDR2 ANQGSEA. The CDR3 extends over 12 amino acids. Profiled with immunoSEQ multiplex PCR; TCRdb holds only in-frame clones, not every one. There are about 820,000 clones in the sample; 85% to 95% occur only once, and about 24% lies in the top ten. The TCR sequence derives from a man aged 30 to 45 in good health. The sample taken for sequencing was naive CD8+ T cells sorted from blood. This chain uses TRBV29-1 with TRBJ2-7; 12 nucleotides agree with TRBD2. The CDR3 nucleotides are TGCAGCGCCGGGACTAGCGGGTACGAGCAGTACTTC. As protein: CSAGTSGYEQYF.